These 31 T cell receptor beta chains share one sample of origin, sequenced in a study of blood T cell repertoires in COVID-19. The table came from immunoSEQ multiplex PCR; TCRdb's copy has only in-frame clones and leaves some out. The sample lists fewer than 250,000 clones, about 82% occurring once. The material sequenced was peripheral blood. The receptors here all came from an elderly woman with acute or convalescent COVID-19.

V usage is TRBV9 and J usage is TRBJ1-4; D not resolved. V lost 4 bases and J 0 bases, leaving 13 bases between the germline ends. CDR1 SGDLS and CDR2 YYNGEE come from the germline V gene. The CDR3 extends over 16 amino acids. The CDR3 protein is CASSKTGIATNEKLFF. For the CDR3, the DNA is TGTGCCAGCAGCAAGACGGGGATTGCAACTAATGAAAAACTGTTTTTT. Full variable domain (rest looked up from reference TRBV9 and TRBJ1-4): DSGVTQTPKHLITATGQRVTLRCSPRSGDLSVYWYQQSLDQGLQFLIQYYNGEERAKGNILERFSAQQFPDLHSELNLSSLELGDSALYFCASSKTGIATNEKLFFGSGTQLSVL.

V and J are TRBV11-2 and TRBJ2-2; TRBD2 is a possible D gene (5 bases). Trimming stripped 0 bases from V and 1 base from J, with 6 bases between. CDR1 and CDR2 from the germline V gene are SGHAT and FQNNGV. CDR3 length: 15 amino acids. CDR3 in amino acids: CASSLEGVNTGELFF. For the CDR3, the DNA is TGTGCCAGCAGCTTAGAGGGAGTGAACACCGGGGAGCTGTTTTTT.

This clone was seen a handful of times. V is TRBV11-2 and J is TRBJ2-1; unclear D gene. Germline V gene lookup returns CDR1 SGHAT and CDR2 FQNNGV. The CDR3 is 13 residues long. V dropped 0 bases and J dropped 10 bases, with 10 bases sitting between them. The chain's CDR3 is CASSLDVRSEQFF. CDR3 DNA sequence: TGTGCCAGCAGCTTAGATGTTCGTTCGGAGCAGTTCTTC.

The genes are TRBV7-9 and TRBJ2-5; 10 bases map to TRBD1. V shed 5 bases, J shed 5 bases, and the junction held 8 bases outside the gene matches. There are 15 residues in the CDR3. In germline, CDR1 is SEHNR, CDR2 FQNEAQ (reference sequence). The CDR3 here is CASSPGTGVRETQYF. The CDR3 DNA reads TGTGCCAGCAGCCCCGGGACAGGGGTAAGGGAGACCCAGTACTTC.

This clone has only a few counts. The chain joins TRBV28 to TRBJ1-1; 11 bases align to TRBD1. Germline CDR1 MDHEN, CDR2 SYDVKM. The CDR3 has 15 residues. J lost 5 bases, V lost 4 bases, and 6 bases had no gene match. Here the CDR3 DNA reads TGTGCCAGCAGTTCACGGACAGGGGGCAGAACTGAAGCTTTCTTT. It is translated as CASSSRTGGRTEAFF.

This clone occurred a few times. The V gene is TRBV19, the J gene TRBJ1-2; tentative D call: TRBD1 (6 bases). CDR1 is LNHDA and CDR2 is SQIVND in the germline V gene (reference sequence). V shed 3 bases and J shed 12 bases, with 20 bases lying between them. The CDR3 is made up of 14 amino acids. The DNA for the CDR3 is TGTGCCAGTAGTATGGGGGGGCTGGATCTCGCGCACACCTTC. Protein: CASSMGGLDLAHTF.

V usage is TRBV7-2 and J usage is TRBJ2-3; no firm D call. This CDR3 spans 15 amino acids. Trimming stripped 4 bases from V and 3 bases from J, with 14 bases between. Looked up from germline, CDR1 is SGHTA and CDR2 is FQGNSA. The CDR3 region is CASSSEWQVTDTQYF. DNA for the CDR3: TGTGCCAGCAGCTCCGAGTGGCAGGTGACAGATACGCAGTATTTT.

This clone was recorded a few times. The chain recombines TRBV5-1 with TRBJ2-1; 14 nucleotides align to TRBD2. The V gene end was trimmed by 4 bases and the J gene end by 8 bases; junction bases not matched to a gene: 5. The germline gives CDR1 SGHRS, CDR2 YFSETQ. The CDR3 totals 15 residues. The CDR3 DNA follows: TGCGCCAGCAGCCTTGGACTAGCGGGAGGTGATGAGCAGTTCTTC. The encoded protein is CASSLGLAGGDEQFF.

This clone was recorded a few times. This rearrangement joins TRBV25-1 to TRBJ2-1; 8 nucleotides agree with TRBD2. This CDR3 comprises 14 residues. J was trimmed by 5 bases and V by 2 bases; bases with no gene match: 2. The germline V gene encodes CDR1 MGHDK and CDR2 SYGVNS. DNA of the CDR3: TGTGCCAGCAGTGAAACTAGCGGAGACAATGAGCAGTTCTTC. Protein product: CASSETSGDNEQFF.

The J gene is TRBJ1-3, the V gene TRBV2; D is possibly TRBD1 (5 bases). CDR1 is SNHLY and CDR2 is FYNNEI in the germline V gene. The CDR3 covers 13 residues. V was clipped by 6 bases and J by 4 bases, with 10 bases between them. The CDR3 DNA reads TGTGCCAGCAGGGGGCGAGTGGGAAACACCATATATTTT. Residues: CASRGRVGNTIYF.

This sequence joins TRBV30 and TRBJ2-3, with 8 bases that match TRBD2. V lost 3 bases to trimming and J lost 3 bases; unmatched junction nucleotides: 2. The germline V gene has CDR1 GTSNPN and CDR2 SVGIG (reference sequence). The CDR3 covers 13 residues. CDR3 residues: CAWRERGTDTQYF. The CDR3, as DNA: TGTGCCTGGAGGGAGCGGGGGACAGATACGCAGTATTTT.

J is TRBJ2-2 and V is TRBV5-4, with a weak D call TRBD1 (5 bases). The CDR3 sequence is 13 residues long. V was shortened by 2 bases and J by 7 bases, with 9 bases between the two germline ends. Germline V gene data show CDR1 as SGHNT and CDR2 as YYREEE (reference sequence). CDR3 amino acids: CASSLGVSGELFF. The CDR3 DNA sequence: TGTGCCAGCAGCTTAGGGGTCAGCGGGGAGCTGTTTTTT. Combining the CDR3 with reference TRBV5-4 and TRBJ2-2 gives the whole variable domain ETGVTQSPTHLIKTRGQQVTLRCSSQSGHNTVSWYQQALGQGPQFIFQYYREEENGRGNFPPRFSGLQFPNYSSELNVNALELDDSALYLCASSLGVSGELFFGEGSRLTVL.

The rearrangement uses TRBV6-1 and TRBJ2-7; possible D gene TRBD1, 6 bases. V was pared by 0 bases and J by 3 bases, with 12 bases between. The germline gives CDR1 MNHNS, CDR2 SASEGT. The CDR3 length is 15 residues. The CDR3 loop is CASSEAKGQLYEQYF. CDR3 in DNA: TGTGCCAGCAGTGAAGCGAAAGGACAGCTCTACGAGCAGTACTTC.

This clone was seen a few times. V gene TRBV11-2 combines with J gene TRBJ2-2; D uncertain. Germline CDR1 SGHAT, CDR2 FQNNGV. Trimming left V 1 base short and J 2 bases short, with 11 bases between. This CDR3 is built from 16 residues. The CDR3 is CASSLGSLGNTGELFF. The CDR3 coding sequence is TGTGCCAGCAGCTTAGGTAGTTTGGGCAACACCGGGGAGCTGTTTTTT.

The genes are TRBV3-1 (or the pseudogene TRBV3-2) and TRBJ2-7; 7 bases are shared with TRBD2. Losses at the gene ends were 4 bases for V and 4 bases for J; bases not matched to a gene: 1. Germline CDR1 LGHDT, CDR2 YNNKEL (reference sequence). This CDR3 spans 12 amino acids. CDR3 bases: TGTGCCAGCAGCCTCGGGGGGTACGAGCAGTACTTC. Translated: CASSLGGYEQYF.

Only one count was recorded for this clone. This chain connects TRBV7-2 to TRBJ2-3; TRBD2 agrees at 11 bases. The CDR3 consists of 17 residues. J lost 6 bases, V lost 0 bases, and 8 bases had no gene match. Germline assignment: CDR1 SGHTA and CDR2 FQGNSA. CDR3 residues: CASSLALAGGGSDTQYF. The CDR3, as DNA: TGTGCCAGCAGCTTAGCTCTAGCGGGGGGAGGGAGTGATACGCAGTATTTT.

This chain connects TRBV2 to TRBJ2-1; TRBD2 agrees at 8 bases. CDR1 is SNHLY, CDR2 FYNNEI, per germline. The CDR3 contains 15 residues. This chain's CDR3 is CAGSREREFGNEQFF. In DNA, the CDR3 is TGTGCGGGCTCGAGGGAGCGGGAGTTTGGTAATGAGCAGTTCTTC. The full variable domain, rest sourced from reference TRBV2 and TRBJ2-1, is EPEVTQTPSHQVTQMGQEVILRCVPISNHLYFYWYRQILGQKVEFLVSFYNNEISEKSEIFDDQFSVERPDGSNFTLKIRSTKLEDSAMYFCAGSREREFGNEQFFGPGTRLTVL.

The V and J genes are TRBV19 and TRBJ1-4; no definite D call. Germline values: CDR1 LNHDA, CDR2 SQIVND (reference sequence). Trimming removed 4 bases from V and 7 bases from J, with 16 bases in between. There are 15 residues in the CDR3. CDR3 bases: TGTGCCAGTAGTACCGAGCGCGGTGGTAGTGAAAAACTGTTTTTT. It specifies CASSTERGGSEKLFF.

V usage is TRBV18 and J usage is TRBJ1-4, with D possibly being TRBD1 (5 bases). Deletions cut 4 bases from V and 2 bases from J, with 8 bases between. The germline CDR1 and CDR2 sequences are KGHSH and LQKENI. This CDR3 is built from 14 residues. The CDR3: CASSQGSTNEKLFF. The CDR3 DNA reads as TGTGCCAGCTCACAGGGGTCGACTAATGAAAAACTGTTTTTT.

The V gene is TRBV28, the J gene TRBJ1-3; D uncertain. Germline CDR1 reads MDHEN; CDR2 reads SYDVKM. Between the trimmed V and J ends, which lost 2 bases and 0 bases, there was a span of 8 bases. The CDR3 runs 15 residues. DNA of the CDR3: TGTGCCAGCAGTTTAGGCGGCAACTCTGGAAACACCATATATTTT. This translates into CASSLGGNSGNTIYF.

The CDR3 bases are TGTGCCAGCAGTCCCTCCTGGAGCTCCTACGAGCAGTACTTC. The encoded protein is CASSPSWSSYEQYF. This rearrangement joins TRBV27 to TRBJ2-7; D not resolved. V dropped 5 bases and J dropped 0 bases, with 11 bases sitting between them. Germline CDR1 reads MNHEY; CDR2 reads SMNVEV (reference sequence). This CDR3 comprises 14 residues.

This clone has only one observation. The chain couples TRBV7-2 to TRBJ2-5; D might be TRBD2 (5 bases). There are 14 residues in the CDR3. Trimming pared 2 bases from V and 4 bases from J, leaving 11 bases between. The germline gives CDR1 SGHTA, CDR2 FQGNSA. This CDR3 reads CASSLNGVAETQYF. The CDR3 DNA reads TGTGCCAGCAGCTTAAACGGGGTGGCAGAGACCCAGTACTTC.

This clone was observed a handful of times. The chain has TRBV14 and TRBJ1-2, with TRBD1 identical over 7 bases. The J segment lost 4 bases and the V segment lost 5 bases, leaving 7 bases of the junction unmatched. Germline CDR1 and CDR2: SGHDN and FVKESK. CDR3 size: 14 residues. The CDR3: CASSKGQRFYGYTF. CDR3 sequence (DNA): TGTGCCAGCAGCAAGGGACAGCGATTCTATGGCTACACCTTC.

The chain links TRBV19 to TRBJ1-1; 8 bases align to TRBD1. The length of the CDR3 is 13 residues. V was pared by 6 bases and J by 5 bases, with 5 bases of the junction left unmatched. Germline CDR1 is LNHDA and CDR2 is SQIVND (reference sequence). Written as DNA, the CDR3 is TGTGCCAGTAGCTCGACAGGGGAAACTGAAGCTTTCTTT. Encoded protein: CASSSTGETEAFF.

The chain combines TRBV29-1 with TRBJ1-4; 7 positions agree with TRBD1. Looked up from germline, CDR1 is SQVTM and CDR2 is ANQGSEA. The CDR3 covers 13 residues. V dropped 4 bases and J dropped 6; count of bases not matched to a gene: 5. The CDR3 DNA reads as TGCAGCGTTGGACAGGGTATAGATGAAAAACTGTTTTTT. Translation: CSVGQGIDEKLFF.

The DNA for the CDR3 is TGTGCCAGCAGCCCCGGGACAGGGGGCGGCTACGAGCAGTACTTC. Its translation is CASSPGTGGGYEQYF. V and J are TRBV6-2 or TRBV6-3 and TRBJ2-7, with 12 bases lining up with TRBD1. CDR3 length: 15 residues. The germline V gene has CDR1 MNHEY and CDR2 SVGEGT. The V segment lost 6 bases and the J segment 3 bases; nucleotides outside the gene matches: 6.

The rearrangement uses TRBV30 and TRBJ2-3, with 10 nucleotides matching TRBD2. The germline gives CDR1 GTSNPN, CDR2 SVGIG (reference sequence). Trimming took 4 bases from V and 5 from J; bases not matched to a gene: 3. The CDR3 sequence is 13 residues long. CDR3 DNA: TGTGCCTGGACTAGCGGGAGTGAAGATACGCAGTATTTT. It specifies CAWTSGSEDTQYF.

V usage is TRBV11-3 and J usage is TRBJ2-2; D unresolved. This CDR3 contains 12 residues. CDR1 and CDR2 (germline): SGHNT, YENEEA. The V end was cut by 7 bases, the J end by 6 bases, with 9 bases between. Here the CDR3 reads CASTPRAGELFF. In nucleotides, the CDR3 is TGTGCCAGCACTCCCCGGGCCGGGGAGCTGTTTTTT.

V gene TRBV28 combines with J gene TRBJ1-3, with 8 bases matching TRBD1. J gave up 0 bases and V 6 bases, and 1 base lay outside the gene matches. The CDR3 loop spans 14 amino acids. CDR1 is MDHEN and CDR2 is SYDVKM in the germline V gene. The CDR3 region has the DNA TGTGCCAGCAGCAGGGGGCTCTCTGGAAACACCATATATTTT. It is translated as CASSRGLSGNTIYF.

This clone was counted a few times. The chain recombines TRBV2 with TRBJ2-4, with 7 nucleotides matching TRBD2. CDR3 size: 13 residues. With V trimmed by 4 bases and J by 9 bases, 6 bases remained unmatched. In germline, CDR1 is SNHLY, CDR2 FYNNEI. This CDR3 reads CASSGGLQGIQYF. The CDR3 DNA follows: TGTGCCAGCAGTGGGGGACTACAAGGCATTCAGTACTTC. Complete variable domain (other parts from reference TRBV2 and TRBJ2-4): EPEVTQTPSHQVTQMGQEVILRCVPISNHLYFYWYRQILGQKVEFLVSFYNNEISEKSEIFDDQFSVERPDGSNFTLKIRSTKLEDSAMYFCASSGGLQGIQYFGAGTRLSVL.

The V and J genes are TRBV12-3 or TRBV12-4 and TRBJ1-2; 9 nucleotides agree with TRBD1. There are 13 residues in the CDR3. Losses at the gene ends were 6 bases for V and 6 bases for J; bases not matched to a gene: 5. The CDR3 spells CASSIQGANGYTF. The CDR3 bases are TGTGCCAGCAGCATACAGGGGGCGAATGGCTACACCTTC.